These 2 T cell receptor beta chains were sequenced from one sample in a study of OX40 agonist ivuxolimab in advanced cancers. TCRdb keeps only in-frame clones here, not all; method: immunoSEQ multiplex PCR. Found here are under 65,000 clones, roughly 85% of them singletons; the top ten hold roughly 21%. The sequencing here drew on CD4+ or CD8+ T cells sorted from blood, taken in a trial of the OX40 agonist ivuxolimab. These receptors came from an adult with an advanced solid tumor such as melanoma, head and neck, liver or kidney cancer.

The rearrangement uses TRBV7-8 and TRBJ2-7, with a weak D call TRBD1 (5 bases). V was trimmed by 6 bases and J by 4 bases, leaving 10 bases between them. CDR1 is SGHVS, CDR2 FQNEAQ, per germline. This CDR3 comprises 12 residues. In DNA, the CDR3 is TGTGCCAGCAGGCAGGGATTGTACGAGCAGTACTTC. This encodes CASRQGLYEQYF. Based on the CDR3 plus reference TRBV7-8 and TRBJ2-7, the full variable domain is GAGVSQSPRYKVAKRGQDVALRCDPISGHVSLFWYQQALGQGPEFLTYFQNEAQLDKSGLPSDRFFAERPEGSVSTLKIQRTQQEDSAVYLCASRQGLYEQYFGPGTRLTVT.

This chain links TRBV4-3 with TRBJ1-1; 8 positions agree with TRBD1. The CDR3 spans 15 residues. Germline lookup yields CDR1 LGHNA and CDR2 YSLEER. V gave up 2 bases and J gave up 4 bases; unmatched junction bases: 6. This chain's CDR3 is CASSQNRGSSTEAFF. The DNA of the CDR3 is TGCGCCAGCAGCCAAAACAGGGGGAGTAGCACTGAAGCTTTCTTT.